Sequencing of this TCR beta chain was carried out in a study of vaccination and CD4 T cells after COVID-19. The wider study: After vaccination, three convalescent patients were sampled at day 14 and at days 161 to 241. The authors exposed cells to overlapping spike peptides derived from SARS-CoV-2, HCoV-NL63, HCoV-OC43 and HCoV-229E.

The Oncomine TCR Beta short-read assay was what sequenced the DNA obtained from cultured CD4+ T cells. TCRdb re-called the PCR reads with MiXCR, one entry per CDR3 protein. The profile shows about 26,000 distinct CDR3 sequences, around two fifths of them singletons. Time point in this sample: late sampling 161 to 241 days after vaccination in a few convalescent patients. Indicated treatment: approximately 11-day PBMC culture with coronavirus spike peptide pools or control peptides (ViraFEST assay). Before TCRs were sequenced, ViraFEST expanded antigen-specific T cells with peptide pools. Peptide pools at approximately 9.9 ug/ml and IL-2 at around 10 IU/ml were added to cultures of some 1.9 million PBMCs per well. On this clonotype itself: Its antigen is as yet unknown.

Germline CDR1 is SNHLY and CDR2 is FYNNEI. V gave up 6 bases and J gave up 13 bases, with 7 bases separating them. CDR3 length: 10 residues. The sequencing here drew on CD4+ T cells from blood, cultured in vitro, taken about 7 months after SARS-CoV-2 vaccination. The rearrangement uses TRBV2 and TRBJ1-6; D remains unclear. The receptor was isolated from a human donor who had recovered from COVID-19. The DNA of the CDR3 is TGTGCCAGCAGGATTGGTCCCCTCCACTTT. Translating gives CASRIGPLHF.